A single sample gave rise to the 3 T cell receptor beta chains below, sequenced in a study of neoadjuvant anti-PD-1 for oral cavity cancer. Sequencing was performed with immunoSEQ multiplex PCR; in TCRdb, only in-frame clones are kept and a portion is missing. This repertoire shows fewer than 7,000 clones, about two thirds found once; its top ten account for about 2.5%. Sequencing used PBMCs, obtained before nivolumab (anti-PD-1) treatment. The receptors were gathered from a person between 40 and 85 years old with oral cavity squamous cell carcinoma.

V usage is TRBV4-2 and J usage is TRBJ2-1; a possible D gene is TRBD2 (6 bases). With 0 bases removed from V and 4 bases from J, the gap between germline ends came to 13 bases. CDR1 is LGHNA, CDR2 YNFKEQ, per germline. The CDR3 contains 16 residues. The CDR3 sequence: CASSQDRRGGYNEQFF. In DNA, the CDR3 is TGTGCCAGCAGCCAAGACAGAAGGGGAGGTTACAATGAGCAGTTCTTC.

This rearrangement joins TRBV7-9 to TRBJ1-5; a possible D gene is TRBD1 (5 bases). The length of the CDR3 is 15 residues. Per germline, CDR1 SEHNR and CDR2 FQNEAQ (reference sequence). Trimming left V 5 bases short and J 9 bases short, with 20 bases between. CDR3 amino acids: CASSLAQGQAGPQHF. The CDR3 bases are TGTGCCAGCAGCCTGGCGCAGGGCCAAGCGGGGCCCCAGCATTTT.

This clone was found a few times. This chain joins TRBV25-1 and TRBJ1-5; tentatively, D is TRBD1 (6 bases). Germline V gene sequence: CDR1 MGHDK, CDR2 SYGVNS. The CDR3 contains 13 residues. The ends were cut back, 3 bases at V and 6 bases at J, with 9 bases in the middle. The CDR3 coding sequence is TGTGCCAGCAGTGACGGGGGCCGTCAGCCCCAGCATTTT. Translation: CASSDGGRQPQHF.